Below are 10 T cell receptor beta chains sequenced from a single sample in a study of vaccination and CD4 T cells after COVID-19. MiXCR was run by TCRdb on the PCR reads, yielding one entry per CDR3 protein. The data show about 21,000 distinct CDR3 sequences, roughly 63% seen once. The input for sequencing was CD4+ T cells from blood, taken after SARS-CoV-2 vaccination. Receptor source: a human donor who had recovered from COVID-19.

The chain links TRBV7-3 to TRBJ2-1; D possibly matches TRBD1 or TRBD2 (5 bases each). This CDR3 is built from 15 residues. CDR1 and CDR2 from the germline V gene are SGHTA and FQGTGA. Trimming cost V 3 bases and J 0 bases, with 9 bases left between them. The CDR3 here is CASSLGRASYNEQFF. CDR3 DNA: TGTGCCAGCAGCTTGGGGCGGGCCTCCTACAATGAGCAGTTCTTC.

This chain links TRBV20-1 with TRBJ2-1; the match to TRBD1 covers 8 bases. V shed 5 bases and J 3 bases; nucleotides not matched to a gene: 3. The CDR3 is made up of 13 amino acids. The V gene's germline CDR1 is DFQATT and CDR2 SNEGSKA (reference sequence). This chain's CDR3 is CSARGQVYNEQFF. CDR3 DNA: TGCAGTGCTCGGGGACAGGTCTACAATGAGCAGTTCTTC.

CDR3 sequence reads: CASSFWPLRVGGELFF. The CDR3 DNA reads as TGTGCCAGCAGCTTTTGGCCGCTCCGGGTAGGCGGGGAGCTGTTTTTT. This sequence joins TRBV7-2 and TRBJ2-2; D is undetermined. CDR3 length equals 16 residues. V was cut by 3 bases and J by 7 bases, with 18 bases left in between. CDR1 and CDR2 (germline): SGHTA, FQGNSA.

The rearrangement links TRBV20-1 to TRBJ1-1, with D uncertain. This CDR3 has 14 residues. The germline V gene has CDR1 DFQATT and CDR2 SNEGSKA (reference sequence). Trimming left V 3 bases short and J 0 bases short, with 11 bases between. CDR3 residues: CSASGQPMNTEAFF. The CDR3 DNA reads as TGCAGTGCTAGTGGGCAGCCTATGAACACTGAAGCTTTCTTT.

V gene TRBV6-5 combines with J gene TRBJ2-7; the match to TRBD2 covers 7 bases. CDR3 length equals 17 residues. The germline V gene has CDR1 MNHEY and CDR2 SVGAGI. V gave up 2 bases and J gave up 7 bases; unmatched junction bases: 17. The CDR3 is CASSYGAWRREIREQYF. As DNA, the CDR3 is TGTGCCAGCAGTTACGGGGCTTGGCGGCGGGAGATCCGGGAGCAGTACTTC.

This chain links TRBV7-2 with TRBJ2-2, with no clear D. Trimming shortened V by 5 bases and J by 1 base, and 8 bases separated the two germline ends. This CDR3 has 14 residues. Germline V gene lookup returns CDR1 SGHTA and CDR2 FQGNSA. CDR3 protein: CASSLRQNTGELFF. The CDR3 region has the DNA TGTGCCAGCAGCCTACGCCAGAACACCGGGGAGCTGTTTTTT.

J is TRBJ1-6 and V is TRBV7-8; tentative D call: TRBD1 (6 bases). There are 14 residues in the CDR3. CDR1 and CDR2 (germline): SGHVS, FQNEAQ. V shed 1 base and J shed 10 bases, with 11 bases lying between them. CDR3 residues: CASSLGGTQSPLHF. The CDR3 nucleotides are TGTGCCAGCAGCTTAGGGGGGACACAATCACCCCTCCACTTT.

This clonotype has a handful of counts. This rearrangement joins TRBV7-2 to TRBJ2-3; D not certain. Trimming removed 4 bases from V and 2 bases from J, with 1 base in between. Per the germline V gene, CDR1 is SGHTA and CDR2 is FQGNSA. This CDR3 is built from 11 residues. CDR3 sequence: CASSYTDTQYF. CDR3 DNA sequence: TGTGCCAGCAGCTACACAGATACGCAGTATTTT.

The gene calls are TRBV2 and TRBJ2-7; no definite D call. The CDR3 runs 17 residues. Trimming cost V 0 bases and J 0 bases, with 15 bases left between them. Germline loops: CDR1 SNHLY, CDR2 FYNNEI. In nucleotides, the CDR3 is TGTGCCAGCAGTGAAGCGCTACGGCGGCTAGACTCCTACGAGCAGTACTTC. Translating gives CASSEALRRLDSYEQYF. Supplemented by reference TRBV2 and TRBJ2-7, the full variable domain reads EPEVTQTPSHQVTQMGQEVILRCVPISNHLYFYWYRQILGQKVEFLVSFYNNEISEKSEIFDDQFSVERPDGSNFTLKIRSTKLEDSAMYFCASSEALRRLDSYEQYFGPGTRLTVT.

This chain links TRBV6-1 with TRBJ2-5; TRBD1 might be the D (6 bases). The CDR3 contains 14 residues. Per germline, CDR1 MNHNS and CDR2 SASEGT. With 7 bases removed from V and 1 base from J, the gap between germline ends came to 13 bases. The CDR3 spells CASIGPRGQETQYF. The CDR3, as DNA: TGTGCCAGCATAGGACCCAGGGGCCAAGAGACCCAGTACTTC.